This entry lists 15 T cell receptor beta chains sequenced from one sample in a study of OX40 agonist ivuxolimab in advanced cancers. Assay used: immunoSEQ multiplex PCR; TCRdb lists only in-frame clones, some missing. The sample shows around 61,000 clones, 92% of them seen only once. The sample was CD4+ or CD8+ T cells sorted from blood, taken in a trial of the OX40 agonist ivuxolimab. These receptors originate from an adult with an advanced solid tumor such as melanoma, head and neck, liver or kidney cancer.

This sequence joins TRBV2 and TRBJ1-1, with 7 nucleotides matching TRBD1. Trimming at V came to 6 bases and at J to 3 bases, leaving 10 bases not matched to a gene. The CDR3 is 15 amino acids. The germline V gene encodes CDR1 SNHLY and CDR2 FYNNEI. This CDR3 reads CASRETGEGYTEAFF. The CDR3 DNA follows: TGTGCCAGCAGGGAAACAGGGGAAGGGTACACTGAAGCTTTCTTT.

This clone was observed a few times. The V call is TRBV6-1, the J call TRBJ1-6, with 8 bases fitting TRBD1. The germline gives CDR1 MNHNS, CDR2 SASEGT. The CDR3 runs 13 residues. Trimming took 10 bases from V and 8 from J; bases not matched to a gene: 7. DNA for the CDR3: TGTGCCACCGACAGGGGTGGGCATTCACCCCTCCACTTT. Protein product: CATDRGGHSPLHF.

DNA of the CDR3: TGTGCCAGCAGTCCCAGGGGGTCCAACTATGGCTACACCTTC. Its protein is CASSPRGSNYGYTF. The chain uses TRBV28 and TRBJ1-2; 7 bases are shared with TRBD1. Germline assignment: CDR1 MDHEN and CDR2 SYDVKM. The CDR3 covers 14 residues. The ends lost 5 bases at V and 2 bases at J; junction bases unmatched: 5.

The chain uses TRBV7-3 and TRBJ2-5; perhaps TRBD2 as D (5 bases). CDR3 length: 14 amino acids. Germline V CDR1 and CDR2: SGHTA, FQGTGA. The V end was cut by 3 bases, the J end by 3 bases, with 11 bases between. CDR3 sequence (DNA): TGTGCCAGCAGCTTGGCAGGAGGAAAAGAGACCCAGTACTTC. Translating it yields CASSLAGGKETQYF.

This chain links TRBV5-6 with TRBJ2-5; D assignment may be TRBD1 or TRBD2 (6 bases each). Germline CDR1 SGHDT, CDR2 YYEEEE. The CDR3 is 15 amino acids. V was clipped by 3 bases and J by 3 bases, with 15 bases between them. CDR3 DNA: TGTGCCAGCAGCTCCTCTCCCGGGGGCAAAGAGACCCAGTACTTC. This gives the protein CASSSSPGGKETQYF.

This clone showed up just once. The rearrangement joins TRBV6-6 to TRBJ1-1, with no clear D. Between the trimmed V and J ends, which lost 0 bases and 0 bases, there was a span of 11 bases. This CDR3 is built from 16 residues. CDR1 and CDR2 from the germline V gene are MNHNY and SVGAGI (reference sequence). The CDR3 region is CASSYSKGLMNTEAFF. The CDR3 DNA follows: TGTGCCAGCAGTTACTCGAAAGGTCTGATGAACACTGAAGCTTTCTTT.

The CDR3 here is CASSNPGPSNEQFF. CDR3 DNA: TGTGCCAGCAGCAACCCGGGACCAAGCAATGAGCAGTTCTTC. The V and J genes are TRBV5-4 and TRBJ2-1; the D gene could be TRBD1 or TRBD2 (5 bases each). This CDR3 comprises 14 residues. V was clipped by 4 bases and J by 6 bases, with 14 bases between them. Looked up from germline, CDR1 is SGHNT and CDR2 is YYREEE (reference sequence).

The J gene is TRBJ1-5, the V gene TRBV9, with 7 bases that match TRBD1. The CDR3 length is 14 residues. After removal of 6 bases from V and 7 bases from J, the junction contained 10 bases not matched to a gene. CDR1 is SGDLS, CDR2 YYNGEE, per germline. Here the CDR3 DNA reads TGTGCCAGCAACAGCGGGACAGTTGCCCAGCCCCAGCATTTT. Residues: CASNSGTVAQPQHF. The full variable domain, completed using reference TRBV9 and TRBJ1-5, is DSGVTQTPKHLITATGQRVTLRCSPRSGDLSVYWYQQSLDQGLQFLIQYYNGEERAKGNILERFSAQQFPDLHSELNLSSLELGDSALYFCASNSGTVAQPQHFGDGTRLSIL.

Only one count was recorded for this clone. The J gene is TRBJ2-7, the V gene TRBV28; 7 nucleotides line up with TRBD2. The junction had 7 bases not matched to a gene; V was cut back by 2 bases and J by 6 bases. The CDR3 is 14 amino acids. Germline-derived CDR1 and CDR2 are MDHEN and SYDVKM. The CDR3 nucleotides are TGTGCCAGCAGTTTACGACTAGCCCCAAGCGAGCAGTACTTC. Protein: CASSLRLAPSEQYF.

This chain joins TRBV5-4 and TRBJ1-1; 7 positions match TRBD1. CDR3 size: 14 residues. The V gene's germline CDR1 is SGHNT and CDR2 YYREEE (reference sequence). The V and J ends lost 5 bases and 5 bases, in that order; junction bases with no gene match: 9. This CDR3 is CASRPTGLGTEAFF. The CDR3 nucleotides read TGTGCCAGCAGACCGACAGGGTTGGGAACTGAAGCTTTCTTT.

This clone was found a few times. CDR3 loop: CASSDFGGAGYEQFF. In DNA form, the CDR3 reads TGTGCCAGCAGTGATTTTGGGGGCGCGGGCTATGAGCAGTTCTTC. The rearrangement uses TRBV2 and TRBJ2-1; D perhaps matches TRBD1 (6 bases). Germline-derived CDR1 and CDR2 are SNHLY and FYNNEI. CDR3 length: 15 residues. Trimming removed 3 bases at V and 8 bases at J, with 17 bases between.

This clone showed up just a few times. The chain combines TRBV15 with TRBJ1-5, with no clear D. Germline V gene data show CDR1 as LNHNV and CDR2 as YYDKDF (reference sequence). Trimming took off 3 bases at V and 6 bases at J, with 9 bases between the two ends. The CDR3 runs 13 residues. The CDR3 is CATSSSRSQPQHF. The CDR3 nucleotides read TGTGCCACCAGCAGCTCGAGGAGTCAGCCCCAGCATTTT.

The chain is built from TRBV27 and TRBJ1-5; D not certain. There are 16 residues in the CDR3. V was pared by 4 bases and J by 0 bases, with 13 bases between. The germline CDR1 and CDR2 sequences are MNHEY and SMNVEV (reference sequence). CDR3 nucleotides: TGTGCCAGCAGTTCTTCAGGTACACCTAGCAATCAGCCCCAGCATTTT. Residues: CASSSSGTPSNQPQHF.

The CDR3 sequence is CASGQGDSNQPQHF. The DNA of the CDR3 is TGTGCTAGTGGACAGGGAGATAGCAATCAGCCCCAGCATTTT. The chain couples TRBV12-5 to TRBJ1-5, with a possible D match to TRBD1 (6 bases). This CDR3 region has 14 residues. Looked up from germline, CDR1 is LGHNT and CDR2 is FRNRAP. Trimming shortened V by 6 bases and J by 0 bases, and 9 bases separated the two germline ends.

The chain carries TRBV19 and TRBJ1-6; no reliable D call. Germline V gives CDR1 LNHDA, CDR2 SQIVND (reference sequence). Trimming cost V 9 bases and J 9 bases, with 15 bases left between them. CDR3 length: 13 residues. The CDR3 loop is CASRVTSVSPLHF. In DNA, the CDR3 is TGTGCCAGCCGAGTAACCTCGGTTTCACCCCTCCACTTT.